This T cell receptor beta chain is drawn from a study of molecular identifiers for immune sequencing clone quantification. Study context: The replicate experiment used RNA from approximately 20,000 or 100,000 naive CD8 cells. This RNA was split into five aliquots, and four of them were sequenced.

The V end lost 0 bases, the J end lost 1 base, and 12 bases lay between the germline ends. This CDR3 spans 15 amino acids. Germline CDR1 DFQATT, CDR2 SNEGSKA (reference sequence). TCRdb passed the PCR reads through MiXCR, listing each CDR3 protein once. The sample has 490,000 or so distinct CDR3 sequences, under 30% seen once; the top ten hold 0.7% to 0.9%. Study-level results: Because of identical TCR molecules sharing a barcode, sizes of highly expanded clones could be underestimated.

This clonotype appeared a few times. What it binds is not known. The source material was naive CD8+ T cells from blood, with Jurkat cell RNA spiked in. Sample subset: FACS-sorted CD8+CD4-CCR7+CD45RA+ naive T cells. This receptor was identified in a human donor in good health. Some libraries in this study had Jurkat cell RNA spiked in. This chain links TRBV20-1 with TRBJ2-5; D might be TRBD2 (5 bases). CDR3 amino acids: CSARDREGIQETQYF. The CDR3 nucleotides are TGCAGTGCTAGAGATCGGGAAGGGATCCAAGAGACCCAGTACTTC.